The source of this T cell receptor (beta chain) is a study of cytotoxic CD8 clonotypes in ibrutinib-treated CLL. Overall study results and limits: Elevated clonality accompanied ibrutinib response, with a return toward baseline values at progression.

In germline, CDR1 is MNHNS, CDR2 SASEGT. The CDR3 totals 15 residues. J lost 5 bases, V lost 2 bases, and 7 bases had no gene match. On this clone: The antigen is undetermined.

Data came from immunoSEQ multiplex PCR; TCRdb stores just in-frame clones and leaves some out. The sample comprises more than 200,000 clones, 70% of which are singletons, and 15% rests with the top ten. This TCR derives from a human donor with chronic lymphocytic leukemia. The chain is built from TRBV6-1 and TRBJ2-7, with 9 positions matching TRBD1. The material was PBMCs, obtained after 24 months of ibrutinib treatment. This chain's CDR3 is CASSEKGQGGDEQYF. The DNA for the CDR3 is TGTGCCAGCAGTGAAAAGGGACAGGGAGGGGACGAGCAGTACTTC.